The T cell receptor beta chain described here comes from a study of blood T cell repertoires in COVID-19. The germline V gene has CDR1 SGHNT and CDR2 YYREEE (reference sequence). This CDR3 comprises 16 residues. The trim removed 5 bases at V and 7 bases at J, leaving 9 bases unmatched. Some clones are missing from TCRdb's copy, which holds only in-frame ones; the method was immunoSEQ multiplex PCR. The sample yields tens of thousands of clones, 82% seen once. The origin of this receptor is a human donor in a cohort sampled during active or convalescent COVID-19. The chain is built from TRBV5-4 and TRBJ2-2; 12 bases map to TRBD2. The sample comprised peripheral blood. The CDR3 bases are TGTGCCAGCAGTCAGACTAGCGGGGGAATTGACGGGGAGCTGTTTTTT. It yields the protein CASSQTSGGIDGELFF.